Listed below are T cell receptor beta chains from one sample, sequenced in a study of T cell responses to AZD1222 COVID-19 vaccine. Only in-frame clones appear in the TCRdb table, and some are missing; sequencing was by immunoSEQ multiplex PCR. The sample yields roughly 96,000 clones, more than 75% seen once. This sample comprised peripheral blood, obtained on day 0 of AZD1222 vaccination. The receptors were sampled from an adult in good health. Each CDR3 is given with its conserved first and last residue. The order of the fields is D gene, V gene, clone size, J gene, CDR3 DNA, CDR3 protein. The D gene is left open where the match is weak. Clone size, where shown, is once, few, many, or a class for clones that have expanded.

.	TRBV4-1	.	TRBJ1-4	TGCGCCAGCAGCCGGGGTATCAGTGAAAAACTGTTTTTT	CASSRGISEKLFF
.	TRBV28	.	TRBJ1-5	TGTGCCAGCAATATCCTGGGACCCGATCAGCCCCAGCATTTT	CASNILGPDQPQHF
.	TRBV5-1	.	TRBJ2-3	TGCGCCAGCGGAGCGGAGGATTTCACAGATACGCAGTATTTT	CASGAEDFTDTQYF
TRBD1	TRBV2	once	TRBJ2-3	TGTGCCAGCAGTGAACGTTTGACAGGGGCCTTCACAGATACGCAGTATTTT	CASSERLTGAFTDTQYF
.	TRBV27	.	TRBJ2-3	TGTGCCAGCAGTTCCCCCGCCGGGATGAGCACAGATACGCAGTATTTT	CASSSPAGMSTDTQYF
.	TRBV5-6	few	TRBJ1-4	TGTGCCAGCAGGGAGGGGGTTGGGGAAAAACTGTTTTTT	CASREGVGEKLFF
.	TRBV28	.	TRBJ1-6	TGTGCCAGCAGTTTAAGATGGGACTCCTATAATTCACCCCTCCACTTT	CASSLRWDSYNSPLHF
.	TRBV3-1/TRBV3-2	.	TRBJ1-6	TGTGCCAGCAGCCAAGGGTCGGGTAGTTCACCCCTCCACTTT	CASSQGSGSSPLHF
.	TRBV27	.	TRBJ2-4	TGTGCCAGCAGTTTCCTACAGAACTTTGGTAACATTCAGTACTTC	CASSFLQNFGNIQYF
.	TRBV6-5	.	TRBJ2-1	TGTGCCACCTACTACAGGGAGAACAATGAGCAGTTCTTC	CATYYRENNEQFF
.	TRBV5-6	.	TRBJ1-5	TGTGCCAGCAGCTCGATCGGGAATCAGCCCCAGCATTTT	CASSSIGNQPQHF
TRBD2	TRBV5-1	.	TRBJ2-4	TGCGCCAGCAGCACGACTAGCGGGAGTACCAAAAACATTCAGTACTTC	CASSTTSGSTKNIQYF
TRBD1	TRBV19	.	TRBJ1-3	TGTGCCACCTGGGGGAGGGGGCATAACTCTGGAAACACCATATATTTT	CATWGRGHNSGNTIYF
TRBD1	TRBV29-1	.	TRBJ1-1	TGCAGCGTTGATAAACAGGGGGCAACTGAAGCTTTCTTT	CSVDKQGATEAFF
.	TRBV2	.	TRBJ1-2	TGTGCCAGCAGTGTTACAAGGCAGCCGTATGGCTACACCTTC	CASSVTRQPYGYTF
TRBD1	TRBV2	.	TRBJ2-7	TGTGCCAGCAGTGGGGACAGTATTAACGAGCAGTACTTC	CASSGDSINEQYF
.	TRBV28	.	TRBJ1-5	TGTGCCAGCAGTTTGGGGTTGAGGGTGAGGGACCAGCCCCAGCATTTT	CASSLGLRVRDQPQHF
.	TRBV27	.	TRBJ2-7	TGTGCCAGCAGTTTAGTACCACAGGGATCCACCTACGAGCAGTACTTC	CASSLVPQGSTYEQYF
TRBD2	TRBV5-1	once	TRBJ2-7	TGCGCCAGCAGCCGTTGGACTAGCAGCTACGAGCAGTACTTC	CASSRWTSSYEQYF
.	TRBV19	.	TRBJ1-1	TGTGCCAGTAGTTACAGGGCATTGAACACTGAAGCTTTCTTT	CASSYRALNTEAFF
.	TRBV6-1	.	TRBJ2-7	TGTGCCAGCAGTGAAGTGAAGTTTAAGGCGTACGAGCAGTACTTC	CASSEVKFKAYEQYF
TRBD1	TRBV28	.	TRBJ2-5	TGTGCCAGCAGGGGACAGGGGGCTTGGGAGACCCAGTACTTC	CASRGQGAWETQYF
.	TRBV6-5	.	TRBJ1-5	TGTGCCAGCAGTTCTACGGGGGGCAGCAATCAGCCCCAGCATTTT	CASSSTGGSNQPQHF
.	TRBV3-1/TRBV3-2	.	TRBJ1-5	TGTGCCAGCAGCCTCGGATTCTATAGCAATCAGCCCCAGCATTTT	CASSLGFYSNQPQHF
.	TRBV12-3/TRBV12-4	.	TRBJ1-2	TGTGCCAGCAGCCCCGGGCAGGGCTATGGCTACACCTTC	CASSPGQGYGYTF
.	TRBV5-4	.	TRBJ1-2	TGTGCCAGCAGCTTGGGCCCCGACAGTGACTATGGCTACACCTTC	CASSLGPDSDYGYTF
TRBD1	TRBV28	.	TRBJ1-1	TGTGCCAGCAGGGAAACCGGGACAGGGACTGCAGTAGCTTTCTTT	CASRETGTGTAVAFF
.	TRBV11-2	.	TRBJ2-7	TGTGCCAGCAGCCCTCTCCGCGGCGGATCCGCCTACGAGCAGTACTTC	CASSPLRGGSAYEQYF
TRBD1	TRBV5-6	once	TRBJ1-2	TGTGCCAGCAGCCCCGCCGGGACAGGGGTCTTCATAAGTGGCTACACCTTC	CASSPAGTGVFISGYTF
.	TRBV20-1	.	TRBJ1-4	TGCAGTGCTAGTGACAGACCAACAACTAATGAAAAACTGTTTTTT	CSASDRPTTNEKLFF
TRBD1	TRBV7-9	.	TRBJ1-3	TGTGCCAGCAGCCTCTGGACAGGGCTGGAAGGAAACACCATATATTTT	CASSLWTGLEGNTIYF
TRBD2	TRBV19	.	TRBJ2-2	TGTGCCACCAGAAGGGCGGGGGGCGCCCTGAACACCGGGGAGCTGTTTTTT	CATRRAGGALNTGELFF
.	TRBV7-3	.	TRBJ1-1	TGTGCCAGCAGCTTGCAGCCGAACACTGAAGCTTTCTTT	CASSLQPNTEAFF
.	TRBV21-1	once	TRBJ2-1	TGTGCCAGCAGCTGGAGACTCCTAAACGGGCAGTTCTTC	CASSWRLLNGQFF
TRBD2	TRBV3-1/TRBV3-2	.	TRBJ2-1	TGTGCCAGCAGCCAAGATCCGACTAGCGGGAGTTCTTTCTTC	CASSQDPTSGSSFF
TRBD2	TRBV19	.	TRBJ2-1	TGTGCCAGTAGTATAGTCGCGGGAGAGTATATTGGTGAGCAGTTCTTC	CASSIVAGEYIGEQFF
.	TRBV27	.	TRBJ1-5	TGTGCCAGCAGTTTATCGAGTAGCAATCAGCCCCAGCATTTT	CASSLSSSNQPQHF
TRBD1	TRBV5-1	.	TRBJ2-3	TGCGCCAGCAGCTTAGTGACAGGGGGCACAGATACGCAGTATTTT	CASSLVTGGTDTQYF
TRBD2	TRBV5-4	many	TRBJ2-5	TGTGCCAGCAGCTTGGGGGGACTAGTCCCACAAGAGACCCAGTACTTC	CASSLGGLVPQETQYF
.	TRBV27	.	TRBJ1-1	TGTGCCAGCAGTCATACAGGGCGCACTGAAGCTTTCTTT	CASSHTGRTEAFF
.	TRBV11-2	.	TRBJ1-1	TGTGCCAGCAGCTTAGATGGCTCAATACGGACTGAAGCTTTCTTT	CASSLDGSIRTEAFF
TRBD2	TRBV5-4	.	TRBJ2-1	TGTGCCAGCTCTGAGCGGGACTCACTCTACAATGAGCAGTTCTTC	CASSERDSLYNEQFF
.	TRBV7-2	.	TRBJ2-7	TGTGCCAGCAGCTTAGCGACGCAAACCTACGAGCAGTACTTC	CASSLATQTYEQYF
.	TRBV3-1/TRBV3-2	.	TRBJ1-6	TGTGCCAGCAGCCAAGTGGTAGATAATTCACCCCTCCACTTT	CASSQVVDNSPLHF
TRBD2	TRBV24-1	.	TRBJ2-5	TGTGCCACCAGTGATTACGGGGGGGCGGGACGAAGAGAGACCCAGTACTTC	CATSDYGGAGRRETQYF
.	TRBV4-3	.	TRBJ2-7	TGCGCCAGCAGCCAAGATATATATAGCGTCTACGAGCAGTACTTC	CASSQDIYSVYEQYF
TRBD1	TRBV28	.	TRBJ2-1	TGTGCCAGCAGTCCCTCCGGGACAGGGGACAATGAGCAGTTCTTC	CASSPSGTGDNEQFF
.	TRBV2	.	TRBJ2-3	TGTGCCAGCTCCGGGACCCAATGGACAGATACGCAGTATTTT	CASSGTQWTDTQYF
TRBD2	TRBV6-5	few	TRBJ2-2	TGTGCCAGCAGGGGACTAGACGAGAACACCGGGGAGCTGTTTTTT	CASRGLDENTGELFF
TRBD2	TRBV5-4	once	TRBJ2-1	TGTGCCAGCAGCTTGGGGGGGGGAAGCTCCTACAATGAGCAGTTCTTC	CASSLGGGSSYNEQFF
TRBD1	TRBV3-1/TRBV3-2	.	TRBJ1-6	TGTGCCAGCAGCCTAAGAAGGACAGGGTATAATTCACCCCTCCACTTT	CASSLRRTGYNSPLHF
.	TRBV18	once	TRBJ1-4	TGTGCCAGCTCACCACCATCAAGGGACTCAGAAAAACTGTTTTTT	CASSPPSRDSEKLFF
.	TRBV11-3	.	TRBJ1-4	TGTGCCAGCAGCTTAGTTTTGCAGGGAAGAGAAAAACTGTTTTTT	CASSLVLQGREKLFF
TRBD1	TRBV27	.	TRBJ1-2	TGTGCCAGCAGTCCCCCGGGACAGGGACGTTATGGCTACACCTTC	CASSPPGQGRYGYTF
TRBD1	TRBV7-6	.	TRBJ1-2	TGTGCCAGCAGCTTAGGTACAGGGGTTGGCTACACCTTC	CASSLGTGVGYTF
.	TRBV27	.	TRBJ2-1	TGTGCCAGCAGTTTTAGTCGGGGGGCTAGCTCCTACAATGAGCAGTTCTTC	CASSFSRGASSYNEQFF
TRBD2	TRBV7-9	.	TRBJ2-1	TGTGCCAGCAGCTTTAGAGCGGGGACGGATGAGCAGTTCTTC	CASSFRAGTDEQFF
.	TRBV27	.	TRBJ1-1	TGTGCCAGCAGTTCGAGAGGAGATGAAGCTTTCTTT	CASSSRGDEAFF
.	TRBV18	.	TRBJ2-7	TGTGCCAGCTCCAAAGAAGGGGGAGGGGAGCAGTACTTC	CASSKEGGGEQYF
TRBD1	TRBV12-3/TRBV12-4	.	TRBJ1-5	TGTGCCAGCAAGCCAGGGGGCGGTCAGCCCCAGCATTTT	CASKPGGGQPQHF